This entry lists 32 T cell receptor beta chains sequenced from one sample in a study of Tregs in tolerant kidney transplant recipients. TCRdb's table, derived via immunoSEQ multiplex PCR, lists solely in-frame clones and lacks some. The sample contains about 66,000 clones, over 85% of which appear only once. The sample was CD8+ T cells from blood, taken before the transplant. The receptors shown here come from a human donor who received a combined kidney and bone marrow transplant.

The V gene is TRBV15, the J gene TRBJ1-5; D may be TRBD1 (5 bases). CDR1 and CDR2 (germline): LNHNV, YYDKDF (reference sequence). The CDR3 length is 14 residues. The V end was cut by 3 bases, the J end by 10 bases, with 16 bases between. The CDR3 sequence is CATSRVPGGEPQHF. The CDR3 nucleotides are TGTGCCACCAGCAGGGTGCCTGGGGGGGAACCCCAGCATTTT.

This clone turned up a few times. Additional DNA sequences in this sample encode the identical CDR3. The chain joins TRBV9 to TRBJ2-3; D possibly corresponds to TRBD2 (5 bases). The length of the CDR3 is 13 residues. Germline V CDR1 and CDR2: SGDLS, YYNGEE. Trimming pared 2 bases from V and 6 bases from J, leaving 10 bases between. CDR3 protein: CASSVGSADTQYF. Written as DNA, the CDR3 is TGTGCCAGCAGCGTGGGGAGTGCGGATACGCAGTATTTT.

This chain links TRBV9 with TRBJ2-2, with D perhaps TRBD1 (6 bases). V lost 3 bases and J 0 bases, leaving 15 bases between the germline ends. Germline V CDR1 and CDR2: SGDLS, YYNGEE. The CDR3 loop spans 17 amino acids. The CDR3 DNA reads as TGTGCCAGCAGCGCACCGGGACACACGACGAACACCGGGGAGCTGTTTTTT. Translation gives CASSAPGHTTNTGELFF.

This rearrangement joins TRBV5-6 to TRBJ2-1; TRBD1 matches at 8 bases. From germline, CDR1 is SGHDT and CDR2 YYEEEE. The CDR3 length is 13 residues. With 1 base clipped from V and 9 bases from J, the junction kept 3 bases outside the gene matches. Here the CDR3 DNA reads TGTGCCAGCAGCTTGACAGGGGGGAGTGAGCAGTTCTTC. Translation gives CASSLTGGSEQFF.

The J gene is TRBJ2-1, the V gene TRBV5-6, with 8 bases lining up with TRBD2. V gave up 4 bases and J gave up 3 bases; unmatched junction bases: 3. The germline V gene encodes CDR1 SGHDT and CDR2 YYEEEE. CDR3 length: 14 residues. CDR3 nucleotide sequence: TGTGCCAGCAGCCCCGGGACTAGCTACAATGAGCAGTTCTTC. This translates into CASSPGTSYNEQFF. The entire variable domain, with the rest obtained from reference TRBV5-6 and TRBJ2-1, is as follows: DAGVTQSPTHLIKTRGQQVTLRCSPKSGHDTVSWYQQALGQGPQFIFQYYEEEERQRGNFPDRFSGHQFPNYSSELNVNALLLGDSALYLCASSPGTSYNEQFFGPGTRLTVL.

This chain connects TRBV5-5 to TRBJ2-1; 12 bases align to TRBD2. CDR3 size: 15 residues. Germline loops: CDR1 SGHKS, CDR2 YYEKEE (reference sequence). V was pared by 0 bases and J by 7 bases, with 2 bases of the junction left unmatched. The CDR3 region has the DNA TGTGCCAGCAGCTTGGCTAGCGGGAGGGGAAATGAGCAGTTCTTC. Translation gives CASSLASGRGNEQFF.

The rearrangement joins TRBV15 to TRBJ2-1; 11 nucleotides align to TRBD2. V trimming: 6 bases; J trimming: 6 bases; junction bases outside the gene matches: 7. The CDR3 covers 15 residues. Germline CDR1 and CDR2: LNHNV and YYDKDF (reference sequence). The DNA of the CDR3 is TGTGCCACCAGTAAGACTAGCGGGAAAGCCAATGAGCAGTTCTTC. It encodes CATSKTSGKANEQFF.

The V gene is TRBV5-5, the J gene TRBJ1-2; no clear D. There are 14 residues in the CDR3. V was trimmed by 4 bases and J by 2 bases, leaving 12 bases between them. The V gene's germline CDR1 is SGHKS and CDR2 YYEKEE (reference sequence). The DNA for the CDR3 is TGTGCCAGCAGCAGTGGGCCGTCGAACTATGGCTACACCTTC. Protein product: CASSSGPSNYGYTF.

CDR3 residues: CASSTSSRGYTF. For the CDR3, the DNA is TGTGCCAGCAGCACGAGTTCGCGGGGCTACACCTTC. The chain carries TRBV7-8 and TRBJ1-2; D gene unclear. Germline V lookup: CDR1 SGHVS, CDR2 FQNEAQ. This CDR3 spans 12 amino acids. Trimming shortened V by 5 bases and J by 8 bases, and 12 bases separated the two germline ends.

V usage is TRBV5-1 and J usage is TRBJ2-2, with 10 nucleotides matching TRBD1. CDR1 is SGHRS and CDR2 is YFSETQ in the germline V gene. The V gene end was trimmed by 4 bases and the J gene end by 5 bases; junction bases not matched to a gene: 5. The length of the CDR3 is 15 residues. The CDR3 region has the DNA TGCGCCAGCAGCCCGGGGACAGGGGAGACCGGGGAGCTGTTTTTT. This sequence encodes CASSPGTGETGELFF.

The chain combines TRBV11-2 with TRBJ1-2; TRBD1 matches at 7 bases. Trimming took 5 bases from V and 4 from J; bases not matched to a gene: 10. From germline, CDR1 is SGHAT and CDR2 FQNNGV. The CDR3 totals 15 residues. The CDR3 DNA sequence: TGTGCCAGCAGCCTTGGGACAGCCTCAGGCTATGGCTACACCTTC. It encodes CASSLGTASGYGYTF. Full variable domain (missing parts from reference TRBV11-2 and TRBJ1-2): EAGVAQSPRYKIIEKRQSVAFWCNPISGHATLYWYQQILGQGPKLLIQFQNNGVVDDSQLPKDRFSAERLKGVDSTLKIQPAKLEDSAVYLCASSLGTASGYGYTFGSGTRLTVV.

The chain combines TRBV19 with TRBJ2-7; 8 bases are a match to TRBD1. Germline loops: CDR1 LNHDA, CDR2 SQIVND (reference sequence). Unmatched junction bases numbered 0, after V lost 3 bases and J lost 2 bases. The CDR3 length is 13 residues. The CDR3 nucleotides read TGTGCCAGTAGTATGGGACAGGCCTACGAGCAGTACTTC. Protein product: CASSMGQAYEQYF.

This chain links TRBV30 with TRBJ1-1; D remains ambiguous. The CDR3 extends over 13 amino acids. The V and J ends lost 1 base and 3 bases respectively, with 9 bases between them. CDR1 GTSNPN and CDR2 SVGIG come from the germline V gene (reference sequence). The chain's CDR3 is CAWSAGGYTEAFF. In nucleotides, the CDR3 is TGTGCCTGGAGTGCCGGAGGATACACTGAAGCTTTCTTT.

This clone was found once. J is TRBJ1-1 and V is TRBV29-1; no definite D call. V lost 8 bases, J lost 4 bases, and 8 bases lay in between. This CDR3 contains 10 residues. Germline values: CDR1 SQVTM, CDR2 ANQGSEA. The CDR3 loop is CSTHPTEAFF. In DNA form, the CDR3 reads TGCAGCACACACCCCACTGAAGCTTTCTTT. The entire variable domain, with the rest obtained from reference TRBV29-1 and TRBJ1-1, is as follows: SAVISQKPSRDICQRGTSLTIQCQVDSQVTMMFWYRQQPGQSLTLIATANQGSEATYESGFVIDKFPISRPNLTFSTLTVSNMSPEDSSIYLCSTHPTEAFFGQGTRLTVV.

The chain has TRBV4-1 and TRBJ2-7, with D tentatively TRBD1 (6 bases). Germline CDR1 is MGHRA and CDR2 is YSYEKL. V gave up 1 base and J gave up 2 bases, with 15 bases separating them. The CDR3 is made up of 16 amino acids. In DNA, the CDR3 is TGCGCCAGCAGCCAAGCCGGGACACCTTATGCCTACGAGCAGTACTTC. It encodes CASSQAGTPYAYEQYF.

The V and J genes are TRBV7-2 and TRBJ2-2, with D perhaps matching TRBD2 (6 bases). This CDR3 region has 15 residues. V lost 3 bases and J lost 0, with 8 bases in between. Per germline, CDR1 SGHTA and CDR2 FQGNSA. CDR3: CASSFWGANTGELFF. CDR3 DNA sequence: TGTGCCAGCAGCTTTTGGGGGGCGAACACCGGGGAGCTGTTTTTT.

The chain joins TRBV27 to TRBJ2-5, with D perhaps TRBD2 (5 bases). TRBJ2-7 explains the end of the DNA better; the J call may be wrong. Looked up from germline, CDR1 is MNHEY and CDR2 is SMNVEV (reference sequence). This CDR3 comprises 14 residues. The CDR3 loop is CASSLLDSSYEQYF. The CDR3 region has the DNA TGTGCCAGCAGTTTATTGGACTCCTCCTACGAGCAGTACTTC.

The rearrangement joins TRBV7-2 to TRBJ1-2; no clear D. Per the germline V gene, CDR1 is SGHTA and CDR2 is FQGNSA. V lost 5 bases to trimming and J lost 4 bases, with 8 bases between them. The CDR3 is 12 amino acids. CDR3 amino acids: CASSPTSYGYTF. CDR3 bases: TGTGCCAGCAGCCCCACTAGCTATGGCTACACCTTC.

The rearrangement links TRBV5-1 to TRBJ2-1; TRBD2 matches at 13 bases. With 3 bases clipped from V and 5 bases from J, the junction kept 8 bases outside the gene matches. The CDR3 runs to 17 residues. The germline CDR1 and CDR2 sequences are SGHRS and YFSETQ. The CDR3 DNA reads TGCGCCAGCAGCTGGGGGACTAGCGGGAACATAAACAATGAGCAGTTCTTC. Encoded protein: CASSWGTSGNINNEQFF.

CDR3 bases: TGCGCCAGCAGCCAAGAGACTAGCGGGGGGGCAAAGACCGGGGAGCTGTTTTTT. This translates into CASSQETSGGAKTGELFF. This chain uses TRBV4-1 with TRBJ2-2; TRBD2 matches at 14 bases. In germline, CDR1 is MGHRA, CDR2 YSYEKL. After removal of 0 bases from V and 5 bases from J, the junction contained 5 bases not matched to a gene. CDR3 length equals 18 residues.

The CDR3 sequence: CASSFSPTYEQYF. The CDR3 DNA sequence: TGCGCCAGCAGCTTTAGTCCGACCTACGAGCAGTACTTC. The J gene is TRBJ2-7, the V gene TRBV5-1; no firm D call. The CDR3 is 13 amino acids. Trimming cost V 2 bases and J 2 bases, with 8 bases left between them. Germline V CDR1 and CDR2: SGHRS, YFSETQ. The full variable domain, completed using reference TRBV5-1 and TRBJ2-7, is KAGVTQTPRYLIKTRGQQVTLSCSPISGHRSVSWYQQTPGQGLQFLFEYFSETQRNKGNFPGRFSGRQFSNSRSEMNVSTLELGDSALYLCASSFSPTYEQYFGPGTRLTVT.

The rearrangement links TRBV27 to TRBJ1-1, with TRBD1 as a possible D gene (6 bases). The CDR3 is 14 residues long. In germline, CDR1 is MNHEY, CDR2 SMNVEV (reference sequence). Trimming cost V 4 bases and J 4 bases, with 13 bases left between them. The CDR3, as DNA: TGTGCCAGCAGTTCCCTACAGGGTCCCACTGAAGCTTTCTTT. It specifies CASSSLQGPTEAFF.

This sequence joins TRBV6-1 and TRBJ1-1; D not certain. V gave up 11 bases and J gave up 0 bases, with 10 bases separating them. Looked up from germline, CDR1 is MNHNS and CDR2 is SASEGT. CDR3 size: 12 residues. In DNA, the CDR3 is TGTGCCTCCGGTGTTATGAACACTGAAGCTTTCTTT. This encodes CASGVMNTEAFF.

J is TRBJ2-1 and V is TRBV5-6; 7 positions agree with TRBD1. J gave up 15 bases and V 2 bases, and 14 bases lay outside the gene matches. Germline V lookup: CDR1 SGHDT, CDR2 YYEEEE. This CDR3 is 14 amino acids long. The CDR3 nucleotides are TGTGCCAGCAGCTTTTACACAGGGGCGACCGGGCGGTTCTTC. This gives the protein CASSFYTGATGRFF.

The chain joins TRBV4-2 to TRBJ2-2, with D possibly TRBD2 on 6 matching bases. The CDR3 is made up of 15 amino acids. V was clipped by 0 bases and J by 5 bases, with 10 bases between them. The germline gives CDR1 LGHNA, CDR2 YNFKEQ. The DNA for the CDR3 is TGTGCCAGCAGCCAAGAGAAGGCGGGGACCGGGGAGCTGTTTTTT. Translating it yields CASSQEKAGTGELFF.

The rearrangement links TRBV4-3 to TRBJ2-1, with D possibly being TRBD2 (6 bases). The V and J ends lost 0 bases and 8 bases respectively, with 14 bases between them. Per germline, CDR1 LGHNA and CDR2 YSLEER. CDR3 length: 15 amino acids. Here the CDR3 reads CASSQDLGGVDEQFF. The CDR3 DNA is TGCGCCAGCAGCCAAGATCTAGGAGGGGTCGATGAGCAGTTCTTC.

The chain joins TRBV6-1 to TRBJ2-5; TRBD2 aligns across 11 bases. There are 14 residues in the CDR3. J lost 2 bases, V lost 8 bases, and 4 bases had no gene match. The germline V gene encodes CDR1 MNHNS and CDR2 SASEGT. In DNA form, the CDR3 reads TGTGCCAGCGGGACTAGCGGAACTCAAGAGACCCAGTACTTC. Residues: CASGTSGTQETQYF.

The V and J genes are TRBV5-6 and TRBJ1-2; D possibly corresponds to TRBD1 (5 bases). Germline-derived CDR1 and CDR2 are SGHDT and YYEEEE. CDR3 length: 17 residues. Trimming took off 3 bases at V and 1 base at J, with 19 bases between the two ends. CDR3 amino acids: CASSWPGVAAFNYGYTF. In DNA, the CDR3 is TGTGCCAGCAGCTGGCCGGGGGTGGCCGCCTTTAACTATGGCTACACCTTC. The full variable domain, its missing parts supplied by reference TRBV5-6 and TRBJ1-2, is DAGVTQSPTHLIKTRGQQVTLRCSPKSGHDTVSWYQQALGQGPQFIFQYYEEEERQRGNFPDRFSGHQFPNYSSELNVNALLLGDSALYLCASSWPGVAAFNYGYTFGSGTRLTVV.

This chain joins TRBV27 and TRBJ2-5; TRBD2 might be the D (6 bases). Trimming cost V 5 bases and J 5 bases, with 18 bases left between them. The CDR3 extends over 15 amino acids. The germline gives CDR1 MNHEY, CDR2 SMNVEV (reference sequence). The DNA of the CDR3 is TGTGCCAGCAGTACAAAAACTAGCTTGGAGGAGACCCAGTACTTC. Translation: CASSTKTSLEETQYF.

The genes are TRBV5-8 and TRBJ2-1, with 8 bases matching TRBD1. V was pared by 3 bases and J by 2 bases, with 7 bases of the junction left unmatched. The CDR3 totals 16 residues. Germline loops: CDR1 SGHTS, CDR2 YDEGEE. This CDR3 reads CASSSGGLVPYNEQFF. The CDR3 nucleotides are TGTGCCAGCAGCTCAGGGGGCCTCGTCCCCTACAATGAGCAGTTCTTC.

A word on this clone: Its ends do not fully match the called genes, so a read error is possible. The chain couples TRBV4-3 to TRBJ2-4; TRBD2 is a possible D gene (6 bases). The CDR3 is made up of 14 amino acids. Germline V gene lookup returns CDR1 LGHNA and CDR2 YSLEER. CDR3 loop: CASSLGQASGTLCF. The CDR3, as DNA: TGCGCCAGCAGCCTAGGACAAGCCTCCGGGACTTTGTGCTTC.

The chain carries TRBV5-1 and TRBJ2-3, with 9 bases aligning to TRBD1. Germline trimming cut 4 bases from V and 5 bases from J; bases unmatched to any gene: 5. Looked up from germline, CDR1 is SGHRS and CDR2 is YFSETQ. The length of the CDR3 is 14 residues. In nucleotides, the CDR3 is TGCGCCAGCAGCCCCGGGACAGGGCAAGATACGCAGTATTTT. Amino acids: CASSPGTGQDTQYF. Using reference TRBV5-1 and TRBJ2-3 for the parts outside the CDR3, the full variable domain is KAGVTQTPRYLIKTRGQQVTLSCSPISGHRSVSWYQQTPGQGLQFLFEYFSETQRNKGNFPGRFSGRQFSNSRSEMNVSTLELGDSALYLCASSPGTGQDTQYFGPGTRLTVL.